This is a list of T cell receptor beta chains from one sample in a study of blood T cell repertoires in COVID-19. Clones were read by immunoSEQ multiplex PCR, and TCRdb kept only the in-frame ones, dropping some. The sample holds around 270,000 clones, 80% to 90% seen once. Sequenced input: PBMCs or T cells enriched from blood (not recorded which). The receptors here all came from a woman younger than 45 who had recovered from COVID-19. Both conserved end residues are part of each CDR3. The D gene is left open where the match is weak. Expanded clones get a size class; other rows say once, few or many, or leave the size out.

CASSVEVREQYF,TGTGCCAGCAGTGTAGAAGTGCGCGAGCAGTACTTC,TRBJ2-7,.,.,TRBV2
CATSRGPGDNQPQHF,TGTGCCACCAGCAGAGGCCCAGGGGATAATCAGCCCCAGCATTTT,TRBJ1-5,.,once,TRBV15
CASKTGGGYEQYF,TGTGCCAGCAAAACAGGGGGCGGCTACGAGCAGTACTTC,TRBJ2-7,TRBD1,.,TRBV18
CASSLLDRATYGYTF,TGTGCCAGCAGCCTCCTCGACAGGGCTACCTATGGCTACACCTTC,TRBJ1-2,TRBD1,.,TRBV5-8
CASTSGTPGNEQFF,TGTGCCAGCACCTCAGGGACTCCCGGCAATGAGCAGTTCTTC,TRBJ2-1,.,.,TRBV27
CASSQAYSPGQGITYEQYF,TGCGCCAGCAGCCAAGCATATTCCCCGGGACAGGGGATCACCTACGAGCAGTACTTC,TRBJ2-7,TRBD1,.,TRBV4-1
CASSYRGHDYEQYF,TGTGCCAGCAGTTACAGGGGCCATGACTACGAGCAGTACTTC,TRBJ2-7,TRBD1,.,TRBV27
CASSLTGLGTEAFF,TGTGCCAGCAGTTTGACAGGTCTGGGCACTGAAGCTTTCTTT,TRBJ1-1,.,.,TRBV28
CASSLRLAGEYSYNEQFF,TGCGCCAGCAGCTTGAGACTAGCGGGGGAGTACTCCTACAATGAGCAGTTCTTC,TRBJ2-1,TRBD2,.,TRBV5-1
CASSGGQENQPQHF,TGTGCCAGCAGCGGGGGACAGGAAAATCAGCCCCAGCATTTT,TRBJ1-5,TRBD1,.,TRBV9
CASSLSPLTGINTEAFF,TGTGCCAGCAGCTTATCCCCGCTGACAGGTATCAACACTGAAGCTTTCTTT,TRBJ1-1,.,.,TRBV7-2
CAWRARPRGYGYTF,TGTGCCTGGAGAGCCAGACCCAGGGGCTATGGCTACACCTTC,TRBJ1-2,.,once,TRBV30
CASSATTGNPGELFF,TGCGCCAGCAGCGCAACTACAGGGAATCCCGGGGAGCTGTTTTTT,TRBJ2-2,.,.,TRBV5-1
CASSHSTVNEQFF,TGTGCCAGCAGTCACTCTACAGTAAATGAGCAGTTCTTC,TRBJ2-1,.,.,TRBV7-2
CASRDVAGPDTEAFF,TGTGCCAGCAGGGACGTGGCGGGGCCCGACACTGAAGCTTTCTTT,TRBJ1-1,.,.,TRBV7-6
CAWSVFSSEQYF,TGTGCCTGGAGTGTATTTTCGAGCGAGCAGTACTTC,TRBJ2-7,.,.,TRBV30
CASSSGTGGDAFF,TGCGCCAGCAGCTCTGGGACAGGGGGCGACGCTTTCTTT,TRBJ1-1,TRBD1,few,TRBV5-1
CASSRRDSLYNEQFF,TGTGCCAGCAGCCGCCGGGACTCGCTTTACAATGAGCAGTTCTTC,TRBJ2-1,.,.,TRBV7-2
CASSPTGGNSPLHF,TGTGCCAGCAGCCCGACAGGGGGTAATTCACCCCTCCACTTT,TRBJ1-6,TRBD1,few,TRBV5-4
CASSEGLAETYEQYF,TGTGCCAGCAGCGAGGGACTAGCGGAGACCTACGAGCAGTACTTC,TRBJ2-7,TRBD2,.,TRBV9
CASATGSRRNTIYF,TGCGCCAGCGCGACAGGGAGCCGCCGAAACACCATATATTTT,TRBJ1-3,TRBD1,.,TRBV5-1
CASSDMRQNTEAFF,TGTGCCAGCAGTGATATGCGGCAGAACACTGAAGCTTTCTTT,TRBJ1-1,.,.,TRBV25-1
CASKRGRNTEAFF,TGTGCCAGCAAGAGGGGGCGGAACACTGAAGCTTTCTTT,TRBJ1-1,TRBD1,.,TRBV7-8
CASSRTLGASTDTQYF,TGTGCCAGCAGCCGTACCCTGGGGGCTAGCACAGATACGCAGTATTTT,TRBJ2-3,.,.,TRBV3-1/TRBV3-2
CASIKGRTEAFF,TGTGCCAGTATCAAGGGGCGGACTGAAGCTTTCTTT,TRBJ1-1,.,.,TRBV19
CASRRSSGGLVDTQYF,TGTGCCAGCAGACGATCTAGCGGGGGACTGGTGGATACGCAGTATTTT,TRBJ2-3,TRBD2,.,TRBV6-6
CATLHRMGRYF,TGTGCCACCCTCCATAGAATGGGGAGGTATTTT,TRBJ2-3,.,.,TRBV6-8
CASSYSGGQGSYEQYF,TGTGCCAGCAGTTACTCGGGGGGACAGGGCTCCTACGAGCAGTACTTC,TRBJ2-7,TRBD1,.,TRBV6-5
CASSLTGNTQYF,TGTGCCAGCAGCCTCACGGGAAATACGCAGTATTTT,TRBJ2-3,.,.,TRBV7-9
CSVIRTGYNEKLFF,TGCAGCGTCATCCGGACAGGGTATAATGAAAAACTGTTTTTT,TRBJ1-4,TRBD1,.,TRBV29-1
CSVAPGATNEKLFF,TGCAGCGTGGCCCCTGGTGCAACTAATGAAAAACTGTTTTTT,TRBJ1-4,.,.,TRBV29-1
CASSRSGLKQGGDYGYTF,TGTGCCAGCAGCCGTTCCGGGCTTAAACAGGGGGGAGACTATGGCTACACCTTC,TRBJ1-2,TRBD1,.,TRBV28
CASSLSGGPEEQFF,TGTGCCAGCAGTTTATCGGGAGGGCCGGAGGAGCAGTTCTTC,TRBJ2-1,TRBD2,.,TRBV6-5
CASRDPGLAGGEQYF,TGTGCCAGCAGGGATCCGGGACTAGCGGGAGGAGAGCAGTACTTC,TRBJ2-7,TRBD2,.,TRBV2
CSVEDPRGRSQETQYF,TGCAGCGTTGAAGATCCGCGGGGGAGATCCCAAGAGACCCAGTACTTC,TRBJ2-5,TRBD2,.,TRBV29-1
CASSLLAGRHEQYF,TGTGCCAGCAGTCTACTAGCGGGGCGCCACGAGCAGTACTTC,TRBJ2-7,TRBD2,.,TRBV27
CASRHDSNTEAFF,TGTGCCAGCAGGCACGACAGTAACACTGAAGCTTTCTTT,TRBJ1-1,.,.,TRBV27
CAWRQSLEQYF,TGTGCCTGGAGACAGTCCCTCGAGCAGTACTTC,TRBJ2-7,.,.,TRBV30
CATSSWWTEVYRTTNEKLFF,TGTGCCACCAGCAGCTGGTGGACAGAAGTCTATCGTACAACTAATGAAAAACTGTTTTTT,TRBJ1-4,.,.,TRBV15
CASSGSGQRHYGYTF,TGCGCCAGCAGCGGCTCGGGACAGAGGCACTATGGCTACACCTTC,TRBJ1-2,TRBD1,.,TRBV5-1
CASSSLGRASYNEQFF,TGTGCCAGCAGCTCCCTGGGCAGGGCATCCTACAATGAGCAGTTCTTC,TRBJ2-1,.,once,TRBV7-6
CAWSVGGAGANVLTF,TGTGCCTGGAGTGTAGGGGGGGCTGGGGCCAACGTCCTGACTTTC,TRBJ2-6,.,.,TRBV30